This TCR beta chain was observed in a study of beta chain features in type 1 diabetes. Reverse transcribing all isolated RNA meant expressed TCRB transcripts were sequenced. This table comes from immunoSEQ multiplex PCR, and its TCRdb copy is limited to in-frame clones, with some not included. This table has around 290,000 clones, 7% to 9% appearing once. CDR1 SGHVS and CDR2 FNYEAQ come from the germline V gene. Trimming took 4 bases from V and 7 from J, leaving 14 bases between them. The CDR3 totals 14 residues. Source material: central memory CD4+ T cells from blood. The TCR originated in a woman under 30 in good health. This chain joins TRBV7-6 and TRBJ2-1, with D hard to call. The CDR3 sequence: CASSWVLDGNEQFF. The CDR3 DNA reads TGTGCCAGCAGCTGGGTCTTGGACGGGAATGAGCAGTTCTTC.